Following are 2 T cell receptor beta chains from one sample sequenced in a study of blood T cell repertoires in COVID-19. TCRdb's table, derived via immunoSEQ multiplex PCR, lists solely in-frame clones and lacks some. The sample holds some 80,000 clones; around 80% are singletons and the top ten take approximately 7.3%. The specimen sequenced was peripheral blood. The receptors stem from a human donor in a cohort sampled during active COVID-19.

J is TRBJ1-2 and V is TRBV7-8; D not certain. V lost 1 base and J 4 bases, leaving 7 bases between the germline ends. The germline V gene encodes CDR1 SGHVS and CDR2 FQNEAQ. This CDR3 has 13 residues. The CDR3 region has the DNA TGTGCCAGCAGCTTAGTAGCCCTCTATGGCTACACCTTC. This codes for CASSLVALYGYTF.

V gene TRBV7-8 combines with J gene TRBJ2-7; D might be TRBD2 (5 bases). The CDR3 covers 12 residues. V was trimmed by 8 bases and J by 2 bases, leaving 10 bases between them. CDR1 is SGHVS and CDR2 is FQNEAQ in the germline V gene. CDR3 amino acids: CASSRGPYEQYF. In DNA form, the CDR3 reads TGTGCCAGCTCCCGAGGGCCCTACGAGCAGTACTTC.